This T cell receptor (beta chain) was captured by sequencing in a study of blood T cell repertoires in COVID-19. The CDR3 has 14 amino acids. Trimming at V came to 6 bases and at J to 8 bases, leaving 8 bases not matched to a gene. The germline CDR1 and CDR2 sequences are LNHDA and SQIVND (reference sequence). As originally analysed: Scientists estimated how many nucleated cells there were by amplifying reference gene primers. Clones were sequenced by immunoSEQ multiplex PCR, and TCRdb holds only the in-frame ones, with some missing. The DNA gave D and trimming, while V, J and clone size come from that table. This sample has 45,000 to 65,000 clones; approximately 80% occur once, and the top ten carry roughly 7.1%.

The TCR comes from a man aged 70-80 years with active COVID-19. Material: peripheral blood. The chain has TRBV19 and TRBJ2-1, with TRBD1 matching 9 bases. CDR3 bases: TGTGCCAGTAGGTCGGGGACAGGGAGGTATGAGCAGTTCTTC. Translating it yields CASRSGTGRYEQFF.